Following are 17 T cell receptor beta chains from one sample sequenced in a study of cytomegalovirus exposure and HLA in healthy donors. With 60 Vbeta and 13 Jbeta primers, the PCR was carried out. Measured with immunoSEQ multiplex PCR; TCRdb has only the in-frame clones, and not every one. Among under 200,000 clones listed, approximately 80% were seen once. Specimen: PBMCs. The receptors stem from a man aged 18 to 29 in good health and CMV-seropositive.

In its sample, this clone was seen a few times. J is TRBJ2-7 and V is TRBV2, with TRBD1 matching 9 bases. Germline CDR1 SNHLY, CDR2 FYNNEI. This CDR3 contains 14 residues. Trimming cost V 6 bases and J 5 bases; bases outside gene matches: 8. The CDR3 sequence: CASSPGQGSHEQYF. The CDR3 bases are TGTGCCAGCAGCCCGGGACAGGGCAGCCACGAGCAGTACTTC.

This rearrangement joins TRBV7-9 to TRBJ2-7; D remains unclear. CDR1 SEHNR and CDR2 FQNEAQ come from the germline V gene (reference sequence). V lost 5 bases, J lost 1 base, and 6 bases lay in between. The CDR3 is 12 amino acids. CDR3 loop: CASSNSSYEQYF. As DNA, the CDR3 is TGTGCCAGCAGCAACAGTTCCTACGAGCAGTACTTC. The variable domain in full, with the rest retrieved from reference TRBV7-9 and TRBJ2-7, is DTGVSQNPRHKITKRGQNVTFRCDPISEHNRLYWYRQTLGQGPEFLTYFQNEAQLEKSRLLSDRFSAERPKGSFSTLEIQRTEQGDSAMYLCASSNSSYEQYFGPGTRLTVT.

This chain uses TRBV19 with TRBJ1-1, with 7 bases aligning to TRBD1. The V segment lost 5 bases and the J segment 4 bases; nucleotides outside the gene matches: 13. Germline V CDR1 and CDR2: LNHDA, SQIVND (reference sequence). The CDR3 extends over 16 amino acids. The CDR3 coding sequence is TGTGCCAGTAGTCCTCATCGGGCAGGGGGTCGCACTGAAGCTTTCTTT. Amino acid sequence: CASSPHRAGGRTEAFF.

This chain links TRBV27 with TRBJ1-2, with 10 bases matching TRBD1. Germline-derived CDR1 and CDR2 are MNHEY and SMNVEV (reference sequence). The V segment lost 10 bases and the J segment 4 bases; nucleotides outside the gene matches: 6. This CDR3 region has 13 residues. The CDR3 protein is CATWTGGGYGYTF. CDR3 coding DNA: TGTGCCACATGGACAGGGGGAGGCTATGGCTACACCTTC.

This clone occurred once. The rearrangement links TRBV11-3 to TRBJ1-6, with D possibly TRBD1 on 5 matching bases. V lost 2 bases and J 7 bases, leaving 9 bases between the germline ends. This CDR3 spans 14 amino acids. Per germline, CDR1 SGHNT and CDR2 YENEEA. CDR3 sequence: CASSLSGLNSPLHF. CDR3 in DNA: TGTGCCAGCAGCTTATCAGGGCTGAATTCACCCCTCCACTTT.

The V and J genes are TRBV29-1 and TRBJ2-2; D ambiguous. Trimming took off 0 bases at V and 2 bases at J, with 7 bases between the two ends. Germline lookup yields CDR1 SQVTM and CDR2 ANQGSEA. The CDR3 sequence is 14 residues long. The CDR3 DNA follows: TGCAGCGTTGAAGAGGCAGATAACACCGGGGAGCTGTTTTTT. This gives the protein CSVEEADNTGELFF.

This chain uses TRBV11-3 with TRBJ2-2; maybe TRBD2 (5 bases). The V gene's germline CDR1 is SGHNT and CDR2 YENEEA. This CDR3 region has 16 residues. V lost 1 base to trimming and J lost 0 bases, with 9 bases between them. CDR3 sequence: CASSLGPSPNTGELFF. The CDR3 DNA reads TGTGCCAGCAGCTTAGGGCCTAGCCCGAACACCGGGGAGCTGTTTTTT.

The chain uses TRBV7-2 and TRBJ2-7, with D perhaps matching TRBD1 (6 bases). V shed 10 bases and J shed 5 bases, with 30 bases lying between them. Germline V CDR1 and CDR2: SGHTA, FQGNSA. This CDR3 has 17 residues. The CDR3 DNA reads TGTGCCACCCAAACCCGGGACACCCTTCCTTGGGTCGACGAGCAGTACTTC. It is translated as CATQTRDTLPWVDEQYF.

The chain is built from TRBV19 and TRBJ1-5; weak D call: TRBD1 (5 bases). The CDR3 consists of 17 residues. The V and J ends lost 2 bases and 4 bases respectively, with 18 bases between them. Germline-derived CDR1 and CDR2 are LNHDA and SQIVND (reference sequence). CDR3 amino acids: CASSIYPAGGGNQPQHF. DNA of the CDR3: TGTGCCAGTAGTATATACCCCGCCGGGGGAGGAAATCAGCCCCAGCATTTT.

J is TRBJ2-1 and V is TRBV19, with 9 bases fitting TRBD2. Germline CDR1 is LNHDA and CDR2 is SQIVND (reference sequence). Trimming at V came to 3 bases and at J to 8 bases, leaving 8 bases not matched to a gene. The CDR3 sequence is 15 residues long. The CDR3, as DNA: TGTGCCAGTAGTATGGGACTAGCATTTATGTATGAGCAGTTCTTC. Protein sequence: CASSMGLAFMYEQFF.

The chain combines TRBV4-2 with TRBJ1-3, with 9 bases that match TRBD1. V was pared by 2 bases and J by 0 bases, with 2 bases of the junction left unmatched. The length of the CDR3 is 16 residues. Germline lookup yields CDR1 LGHNA and CDR2 YNFKEQ. The CDR3 loop reads CASSQSTGGSGNTIYF. DNA of the CDR3: TGTGCCAGCAGCCAATCGACAGGGGGCTCTGGAAACACCATATATTTT.

The chain couples TRBV19 to TRBJ2-3, with TRBD2 matching over 7 bases. This CDR3 comprises 16 residues. The trim removed 6 bases at V and 0 bases at J, leaving 9 bases unmatched. Germline assignment: CDR1 LNHDA and CDR2 SQIVND (reference sequence). CDR3 DNA: TGTGCCAGTAGGGTCACTTTTAGCGGGAGCACAGATACGCAGTATTTT. Translated: CASRVTFSGSTDTQYF.

This chain connects TRBV28 to TRBJ1-5; D might be TRBD1 (6 bases). V lost 5 bases to trimming and J lost 9 bases, with 17 bases between them. The CDR3 length is 14 residues. Germline V gene sequence: CDR1 MDHEN, CDR2 SYDVKM. The CDR3 DNA is TGTGCCAGCAGTCCATTACAGGGACCTCGGCCCCAGCATTTT. This codes for CASSPLQGPRPQHF.

This clone occurred once. CDR3 loop: CASSLMLAGGTDTQYF. For the CDR3, the DNA is TGTGCCAGCAGCTTAATGTTAGCGGGGGGGACAGATACGCAGTATTTT. The chain employs TRBV7-2 and TRBJ2-3; 11 bases align to TRBD2. Germline CDR1 is SGHTA and CDR2 is FQGNSA. The CDR3 extends over 16 amino acids. Losses at the gene ends were 2 bases for V and 3 bases for J; bases not matched to a gene: 4.

The V gene is TRBV13, the J gene TRBJ2-7; 7 bases map to TRBD1. V shed 0 bases, J shed 12 bases, and the junction held 5 bases outside the gene matches. The CDR3 has 12 amino acids. In germline, CDR1 is PRHDT, CDR2 FYEKMQ (reference sequence). This chain's CDR3 is CASSLGAGQAYF. CDR3 nucleotide sequence: TGTGCCAGCAGCTTAGGAGCTGGACAGGCGTACTTC.

This clone was detected only once. The chain carries TRBV25-1 and TRBJ2-2; tentatively, D is TRBD1 (5 bases). Trimming took off 6 bases at V and 5 bases at J, with 16 bases between the two ends. The CDR3 is made up of 15 amino acids. Germline CDR1 MGHDK, CDR2 SYGVNS. The CDR3 is CASRTQGAYTGELFF. The CDR3 DNA follows: TGTGCCAGCAGGACCCAGGGTGCCTATACCGGGGAGCTGTTTTTT.

The chain is built from TRBV2 and TRBJ1-2; D unclear. Germline V gene data show CDR1 as SNHLY and CDR2 as FYNNEI. This CDR3 is built from 13 residues. Trimming left V 3 bases short and J 2 bases short, with 7 bases between. This chain's CDR3 is CASSEGQNYGYTF. In DNA form, the CDR3 reads TGTGCCAGCAGTGAGGGCCAGAACTATGGCTACACCTTC.